One and the same sample provided the 12 T cell receptor beta chains below, sequenced in a study of cytomegalovirus exposure and HLA in healthy donors. PCR was performed using 60 Vbeta and 13 Jbeta primers. Produced via immunoSEQ multiplex PCR; TCRdb's table is partial and in-frame only. Across 50,000 to 70,000 clones, the top ten clones capture approximately 8.9% of the sample. The sample taken for sequencing was PBMCs. The receptors derive from a man in his fifties in good health and CMV-seropositive.

The rearrangement uses TRBV18 and TRBJ2-5, with a tentative D call TRBD1 (6 bases). The CDR3 sequence is 14 residues long. Germline-derived CDR1 and CDR2 are KGHSH and LQKENI. Trimming shortened V by 2 bases and J by 2 bases, and 9 bases separated the two germline ends. The CDR3 DNA reads as TGTGCCAGCTCACCAACAGGGCTACAAGAGACCCAGTACTTC. It encodes CASSPTGLQETQYF.

The chain joins TRBV6-1 to TRBJ2-1; tentative D call: TRBD1 (6 bases). Germline assignment: CDR1 MNHNS and CDR2 SASEGT. V was clipped by 10 bases and J by 7 bases, with 14 bases between them. This CDR3 has 12 residues. The chain's CDR3 is CATNRDTNEQFF. CDR3 DNA: TGTGCCACCAACCGGGACACGAATGAGCAGTTCTTC.

The rearrangement joins TRBV18 to TRBJ2-5; D uncertain. Germline CDR1 is KGHSH and CDR2 is LQKENI. V lost 3 bases, J lost 4 bases, and 3 bases lay in between. The CDR3 spans 11 residues. The CDR3 reads CASSPRETQYF. The CDR3 bases are TGTGCCAGCTCACCGAGAGAGACCCAGTACTTC.

The V gene is TRBV6-1, the J gene TRBJ2-1, with 7 positions matching TRBD1. The CDR3 covers 15 residues. In germline, CDR1 is MNHNS, CDR2 SASEGT. V was pared by 8 bases and J by 6 bases, with 13 bases of the junction left unmatched. The CDR3: CASLERQGMGNEQFF. The CDR3 DNA reads as TGTGCCAGCCTCGAGAGACAGGGAATGGGCAATGAGCAGTTCTTC.

V is TRBV28 and J is TRBJ1-2; no clear D. With 3 bases removed from V and 4 bases from J, the gap between germline ends came to 12 bases. From germline, CDR1 is MDHEN and CDR2 SYDVKM. This CDR3 has 14 amino acids. The CDR3 region is CASSLIQSSYGYTF. The CDR3 DNA reads as TGTGCCAGCAGTTTGATACAGAGTAGCTATGGCTACACCTTC.

This chain uses TRBV5-5 with TRBJ2-7, with D possibly being TRBD1 (6 bases). CDR1 is SGHKS and CDR2 is YYEKEE in the germline V gene (reference sequence). The CDR3 contains 12 residues. Trimming left V 5 bases short and J 6 bases short, with 12 bases between. CDR3 DNA sequence: TGTGCCAGCAGTAACGACAGGTTCGAGCAGTACTTC. It is translated as CASSNDRFEQYF.

V usage is TRBV19 and J usage is TRBJ2-7; TRBD2 might be the D (6 bases). V was clipped by 2 bases and J by 2 bases, with 10 bases between them. Per the germline V gene, CDR1 is LNHDA and CDR2 is SQIVND (reference sequence). The CDR3 has 14 amino acids. CDR3 bases: TGTGCCAGTAGTATAAGTGGGACTGCCTACGAGCAGTACTTC. Amino acid sequence: CASSISGTAYEQYF.

The chain has TRBV6-1 and TRBJ2-7, with D perhaps matching TRBD1 (8 bases). Trimming took off 7 bases at V and 4 bases at J, with 17 bases between the two ends. The CDR3 contains 14 residues. CDR1 and CDR2 from the germline V gene are MNHNS and SASEGT. The CDR3 sequence is CASNGGGTGYEQYF. The DNA for the CDR3 is TGTGCCAGCAATGGGGGGGGGACAGGATACGAGCAGTACTTC.

The chain is built from TRBV27 and TRBJ2-7; 9 positions agree with TRBD1. Germline V lookup: CDR1 MNHEY, CDR2 SMNVEV (reference sequence). The CDR3 loop spans 14 amino acids. V dropped 7 bases and J dropped 5; count of bases not matched to a gene: 9. The CDR3 nucleotides are TGTGCCAGCACCCCGGACAGGGGTGGCGACGAGCAGTACTTC. Translation: CASTPDRGGDEQYF.

J is TRBJ2-7 and V is TRBV5-4, with 11 bases matching TRBD1. CDR1 is SGHNT, CDR2 YYREEE, per germline (reference sequence). The CDR3 is made up of 15 amino acids. J gave up 2 bases and V 3 bases, and 4 bases lay outside the gene matches. The CDR3 DNA reads as TGTGCCAGCAGCTGGCCGGGACAGGGGGCCTACGAGCAGTACTTC. Protein product: CASSWPGQGAYEQYF.

The chain is built from TRBV28 and TRBJ1-4; 10 bases map to TRBD1. Germline assignment: CDR1 MDHEN and CDR2 SYDVKM. V lost 5 bases and J lost 7; bases outside the gene matches: 10. The CDR3 covers 16 residues. The CDR3 sequence is CASSPMTGGRAEKLFF. As DNA, the CDR3 is TGTGCCAGCAGTCCGATGACAGGGGGCAGGGCTGAAAAACTGTTTTTT.

The chain links TRBV20-1 to TRBJ1-2; D ambiguous. Germline V gene lookup returns CDR1 DFQATT and CDR2 SNEGSKA (reference sequence). Between the trimmed V and J ends, which lost 5 bases and 2 bases, there was a span of 3 bases. The CDR3 is 10 amino acids. The CDR3 here is CSAQNYGYTF. The CDR3 DNA follows: TGCAGTGCTCAAAACTATGGCTACACCTTC.